This TCR beta chain emerged from a study of T cell repertoires in cytomegalovirus infection. In this sample, this clonotype turned up a few times. Its specificity is unknown. Findings and limits, study-wide: CMV-specific HLA-C-restricted TCR beta clonotypes dominated the ex vivo response. Public TCR beta family frequency separated CMV-and-HLA carriers, including in an independent cohort.

TCRdb re-derived calls from the reads in MiXCR, one entry per CDR3 protein. The sample lists 680,000 or so distinct CDR3 sequences; less than 40% were seen once. The CDR3 consists of 13 residues. The V end was cut by 3 bases, the J end by 7 bases, with 10 bases between. Input material: PBMCs. This clonotype was obtained from a human donor in good health (CMV status not recorded). Some clones in this sample may be carry-over from other donors' samples. The V and J genes are TRBV12-3 or TRBV12-4 and TRBJ1-5, with D possibly matching TRBD1 (5 bases). The CDR3 DNA follows: TGTGCCAGCAGTTTGGGGGACGGCCAGCCCCAGCATTTT. Translated, it gives CASSLGDGQPQHF.